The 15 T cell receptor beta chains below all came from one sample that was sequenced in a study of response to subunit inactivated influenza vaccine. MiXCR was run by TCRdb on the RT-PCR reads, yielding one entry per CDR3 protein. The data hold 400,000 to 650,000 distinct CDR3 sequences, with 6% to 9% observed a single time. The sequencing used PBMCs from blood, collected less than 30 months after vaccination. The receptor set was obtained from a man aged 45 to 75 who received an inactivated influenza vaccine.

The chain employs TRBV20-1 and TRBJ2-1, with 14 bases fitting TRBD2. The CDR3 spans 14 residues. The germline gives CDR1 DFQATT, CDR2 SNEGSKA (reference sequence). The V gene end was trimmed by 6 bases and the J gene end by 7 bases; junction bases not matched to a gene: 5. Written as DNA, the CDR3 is TGCAGTGCCAATCGACTAGCGGGGGGGAATGAGCAGTTCTTC. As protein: CSANRLAGGNEQFF.

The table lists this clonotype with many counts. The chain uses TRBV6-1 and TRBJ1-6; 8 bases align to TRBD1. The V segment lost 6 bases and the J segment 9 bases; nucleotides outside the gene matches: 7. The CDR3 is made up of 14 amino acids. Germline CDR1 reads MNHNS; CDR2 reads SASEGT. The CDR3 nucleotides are TGTGCCAGCAGGGCCGGACAGGGAGGTTCACCCCTCCACTTT. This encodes CASRAGQGGSPLHF.

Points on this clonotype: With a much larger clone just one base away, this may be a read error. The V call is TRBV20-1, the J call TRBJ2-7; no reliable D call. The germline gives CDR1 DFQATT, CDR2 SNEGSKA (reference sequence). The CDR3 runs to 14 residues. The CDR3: CRAIVGRRNYEQYF. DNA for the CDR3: TGCAGAGCTATTGTGGGCAGGAGAAATTACGAGCAGTACTTC.

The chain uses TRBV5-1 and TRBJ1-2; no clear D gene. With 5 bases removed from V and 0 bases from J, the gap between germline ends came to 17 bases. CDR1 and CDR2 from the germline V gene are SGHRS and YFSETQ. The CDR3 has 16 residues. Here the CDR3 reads CASSYGVGVANYGYTF. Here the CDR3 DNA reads TGCGCCAGCAGTTATGGGGTCGGCGTAGCTAACTATGGCTACACCTTC.

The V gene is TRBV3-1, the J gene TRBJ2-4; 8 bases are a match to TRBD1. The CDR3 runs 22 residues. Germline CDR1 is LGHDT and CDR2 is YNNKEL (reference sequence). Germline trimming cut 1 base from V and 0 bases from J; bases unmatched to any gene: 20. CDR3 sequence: CASSQGGMRGRGRDKAKNIQYF. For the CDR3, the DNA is TGTGCCAGCAGCCAAGGGGGAATGAGGGGCAGGGGGCGCGATAAAGCCAAAAACATTCAGTACTTC.

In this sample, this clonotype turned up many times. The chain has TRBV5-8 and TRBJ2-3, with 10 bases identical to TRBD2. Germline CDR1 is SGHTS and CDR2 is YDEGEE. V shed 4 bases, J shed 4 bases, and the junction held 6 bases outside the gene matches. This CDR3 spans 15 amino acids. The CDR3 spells CASSPLAGDSDTQYF. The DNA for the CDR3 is TGTGCCAGCAGCCCTCTAGCGGGAGACTCAGATACGCAGTATTTT. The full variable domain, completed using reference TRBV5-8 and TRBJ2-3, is EAGVTQSPTHLIKTRGQQATLRCSPISGHTSVYWYQQALGLGLQFLLWYDEGEERNRGNFPPRFSGRQFPNYSSELNVNALELEDSALYLCASSPLAGDSDTQYFGPGTRLTVL.

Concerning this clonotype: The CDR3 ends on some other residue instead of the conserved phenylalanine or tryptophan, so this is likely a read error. This chain's CDR3 is CASSATRSRDNEQFS. CDR3 DNA sequence: TGTGCCAGCTCCGCGACCAGGTCCAGGGACAATGAGCAGTTCTCC. J is TRBJ2-1 and V is TRBV18, with D maybe TRBD1 (5 bases). CDR3 length equals 15 residues. V gave up 6 bases and J gave up 5 bases, with 17 bases separating them. CDR1 KGHSH and CDR2 LQKENI come from the germline V gene.

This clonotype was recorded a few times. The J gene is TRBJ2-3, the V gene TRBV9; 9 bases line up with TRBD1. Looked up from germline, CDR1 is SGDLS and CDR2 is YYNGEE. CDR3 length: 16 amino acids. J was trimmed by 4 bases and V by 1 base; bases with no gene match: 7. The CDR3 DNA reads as TGTGCCAGCAGCGTATACGAGACAGGGGGTGCAGATACGCAGTATTTT. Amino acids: CASSVYETGGADTQYF.

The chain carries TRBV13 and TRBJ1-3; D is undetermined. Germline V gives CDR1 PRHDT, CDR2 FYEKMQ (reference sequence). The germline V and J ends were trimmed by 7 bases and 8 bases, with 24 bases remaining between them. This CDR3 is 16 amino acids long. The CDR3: CASTRSNGRSGDTIYF. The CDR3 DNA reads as TGTGCCAGCACTAGGTCAAACGGACGCTCCGGAGACACCATATATTTT.

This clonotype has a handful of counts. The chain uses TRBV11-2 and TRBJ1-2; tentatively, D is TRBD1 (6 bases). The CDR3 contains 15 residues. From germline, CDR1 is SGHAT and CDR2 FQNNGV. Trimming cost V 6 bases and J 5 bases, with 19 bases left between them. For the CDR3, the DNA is TGTGCCAGCAGGGAAGCGGCGGGACATCTTTATGGCTACACCTTC. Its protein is CASREAAGHLYGYTF.

Here the CDR3 DNA reads TGTGCCACCAGCGACCCGGGACAGGGCTACGAGCAGTACTTC. Translation gives CATSDPGQGYEQYF. The chain has TRBV24-1 and TRBJ2-7, with 9 bases matching TRBD1. CDR1 is KGHDR, CDR2 SFDVKD, per germline. The CDR3 loop spans 14 amino acids. V shed 7 bases, J shed 3 bases, and the junction held 6 bases outside the gene matches.

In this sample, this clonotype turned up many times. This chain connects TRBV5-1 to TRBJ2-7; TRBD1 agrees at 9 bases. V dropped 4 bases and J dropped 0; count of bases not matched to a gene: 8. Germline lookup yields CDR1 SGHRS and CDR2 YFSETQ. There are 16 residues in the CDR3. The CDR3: CASSLTGTGYSYEQYF. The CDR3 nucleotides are TGCGCCAGCAGCCTAACCGGGACAGGGTACTCCTACGAGCAGTACTTC.

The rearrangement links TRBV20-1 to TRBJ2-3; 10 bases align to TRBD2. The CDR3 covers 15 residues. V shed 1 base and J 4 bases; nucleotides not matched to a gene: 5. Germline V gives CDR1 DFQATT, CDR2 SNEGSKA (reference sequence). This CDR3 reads CSARGGLANADTQYF. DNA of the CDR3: TGCAGTGCTAGAGGGGGACTAGCGAACGCAGATACGCAGTATTTT.

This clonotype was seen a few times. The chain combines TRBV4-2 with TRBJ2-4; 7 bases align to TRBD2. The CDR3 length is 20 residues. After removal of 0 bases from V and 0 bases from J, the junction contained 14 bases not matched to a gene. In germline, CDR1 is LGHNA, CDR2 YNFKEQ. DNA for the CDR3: TGTGCCAGCAGCCAAGATGGGTGGAAGGAGCGGGGTTTAGCCAAAAACATTCAGTACTTC. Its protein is CASSQDGWKERGLAKNIQYF.

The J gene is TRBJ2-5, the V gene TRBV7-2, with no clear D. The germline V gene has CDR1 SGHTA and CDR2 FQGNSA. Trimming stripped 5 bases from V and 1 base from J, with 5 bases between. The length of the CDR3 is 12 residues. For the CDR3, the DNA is TGTGCCAGCAGCCACTTCCAAGAGACCCAGTACTTC. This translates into CASSHFQETQYF.